The clone carrying this T cell receptor beta chain was recorded at least ten times. Amplification targeted TCR beta CDR3 regions from RNA transcripts. A first-round RT-PCR of the TCR CDR3 used the HTBI primer set. TCRdb re-called the multiplex PCR reads with MiXCR, one entry per CDR3 protein. The sample lists a few hundred thousand distinct CDR3 sequences; less than 15% were seen once. Any patient presenting with uncontrolled infection, other autoimmune disease, pregnancy or lactation was left out. This record belongs to a study of T cells in Graves' hyperthyroidism and ophthalmopathy. The CDR3 extends over 14 amino acids. V dropped 0 bases and J dropped 7 bases, with 10 bases sitting between them. The germline gives CDR1 PRHDT, CDR2 FYEKMQ (reference sequence).

The sequence was collected from a man aged 25-40 years with Graves' hyperthyroidism that later progressed to Graves' ophthalmopathy. This chain connects TRBV13 to TRBJ1-5; perhaps TRBD1 as D (5 bases). Material: blood. The CDR3 DNA follows: TGTGCCAGCAGCTTAGGCCTTAGGGGACAGCCCCAGCATTTT. This gives the protein CASSLGLRGQPQHF.